This T cell receptor (beta chain) was documented in a study of OX40 agonist ivuxolimab in advanced cancers. Profiling relied on immunoSEQ multiplex PCR, and the TCRdb table lists in-frame clones only, not all of them. The repertoire holds about 43,000 clones, approximately 83% seen once, with under 15% in the top ten. The sequences come from CD4+ or CD8+ T cells sorted from blood, collected in a trial of the OX40 agonist ivuxolimab. The origin of this receptor is an adult with an advanced solid tumor such as melanoma, head and neck, liver or kidney cancer.

In DNA, the CDR3 is TGTGCCAGCAGCTTAGTGAGCGGGGGAGAGACCCAGTACTTC. Its translation: CASSLVSGGETQYF. The rearrangement joins TRBV7-9 to TRBJ2-5; 8 bases are shared with TRBD2. The J segment lost 4 bases and the V segment lost 1 base, leaving 2 bases of the junction unmatched. Germline V gene sequence: CDR1 SEHNR, CDR2 FQNEAQ (reference sequence). CDR3 size: 14 residues.